This passage covers 12 T cell receptor beta chains from one sample sequenced in a study of blood T cell repertoires in COVID-19. TCRdb's copy holds only in-frame clones and misses some; the assay was immunoSEQ multiplex PCR. Of 490,000 or so clones in the sample, 70% to 90% are singletons; the top ten hold just over 8%. Sequenced input: PBMCs or T cells enriched from blood (not recorded which). The source of these receptors is a woman in her fifties or sixties who had recovered from COVID-19.

This chain links TRBV5-1 with TRBJ2-5, with 7 bases aligning to TRBD2. The CDR3 sequence is 14 residues long. V lost 0 bases to trimming and J lost 5 bases; unmatched junction nucleotides: 4. Per the germline V gene, CDR1 is SGHRS and CDR2 is YFSETQ. CDR3 sequence (DNA): TGCGCCAGCAGCTTGGAGCGGGGTGGGGAGACCCAGTACTTC. It codes for CASSLERGGETQYF.

The V and J genes are TRBV12-5 and TRBJ2-4; 12 positions agree with TRBD1. Germline lookup yields CDR1 LGHNT and CDR2 FRNRAP. V was pared by 0 bases and J by 5 bases, with 8 bases of the junction left unmatched. The length of the CDR3 is 18 residues. CDR3 sequence reads: CASGLVHVGQGAQNIQYF. CDR3 coding DNA: TGTGCTAGTGGTTTGGTCCATGTGGGACAGGGGGCGCAAAACATTCAGTACTTC.

V and J are TRBV5-5 and TRBJ1-2; 10 bases line up with TRBD1. The CDR3 loop spans 16 amino acids. The germline gives CDR1 SGHKS, CDR2 YYEKEE (reference sequence). J lost 6 bases, V lost 4 bases, and 12 bases had no gene match. CDR3 DNA sequence: TGTGCCAGCAGCCCCGCCCCGGGACAGGGGAAGGATGGCTACACCTTC. This gives the protein CASSPAPGQGKDGYTF.

The rearrangement uses TRBV5-4 and TRBJ2-5, with D uncertain. The V end lost 0 bases, the J end lost 2 bases, and 5 bases lay between the germline ends. CDR3 length: 13 amino acids. The V gene's germline CDR1 is SGHNT and CDR2 YYREEE (reference sequence). The CDR3 loop is CASSLDRQETQYF. CDR3 bases: TGTGCCAGCAGCTTGGACAGACAAGAGACCCAGTACTTC.

V is TRBV5-1 and J is TRBJ2-7; 8 bases line up with TRBD1. The V and J ends lost 3 bases and 3 bases, in that order; junction bases with no gene match: 11. Germline V gene lookup returns CDR1 SGHRS and CDR2 YFSETQ. The CDR3 extends over 16 amino acids. DNA of the CDR3: TGCGCCAGCAGCTGGGGTGCGCAGGGGGCGGTCTACGAGCAGTACTTC. Its translation is CASSWGAQGAVYEQYF.

Of note for this clone: The same CDR3 also results from other DNA sequences found in this sample. The chain couples TRBV18 to TRBJ2-2; 9 bases match TRBD1. The CDR3 consists of 15 residues. Germline CDR1 reads KGHSH; CDR2 reads LQKENI. V gave up 1 base and J gave up 4 bases; unmatched junction bases: 1. The CDR3 region is CASSPQGQGTGELFF. In DNA form, the CDR3 reads TGTGCCAGCTCACCACAGGGACAGGGCACCGGGGAGCTGTTTTTT. The full variable domain, with the rest looked up from reference TRBV18 and TRBJ2-2, is NAGVMQNPRHLVRRRGQEARLRCSPMKGHSHVYWYRQLPEEGLKFMVYLQKENIIDESGMPKERFSAEFPKEGPSILRIQQVVRGDSAAYFCASSPQGQGTGELFFGEGSRLTVL.

This clone was seen once. The chain uses TRBV5-4 and TRBJ2-1; TRBD1 matches 10 bases. The V and J ends lost 4 bases and 2 bases, in that order; junction bases with no gene match: 6. CDR3 length: 16 amino acids. The germline gives CDR1 SGHNT, CDR2 YYREEE (reference sequence). Here the CDR3 DNA reads TGTGCCAGCAGCCCGGGAGGGACAGGGGCCTACAATGAGCAGTTCTTC. Translating gives CASSPGGTGAYNEQFF.

The chain combines TRBV24-1 with TRBJ2-1, with 9 nucleotides matching TRBD1. V lost 3 bases to trimming and J lost 0 bases; unmatched junction nucleotides: 5. Germline V gene lookup returns CDR1 KGHDR and CDR2 SFDVKD. There are 17 residues in the CDR3. As DNA, the CDR3 is TGTGCCACCAGTGATCTCGGGACAGGGAGCTCCTACAATGAGCAGTTCTTC. This translates into CATSDLGTGSSYNEQFF.

The chain recombines TRBV5-1 with TRBJ1-1; maybe TRBD1 (5 bases). This CDR3 has 12 amino acids. Trimming pared 4 bases from V and 6 bases from J, leaving 10 bases between. CDR1 is SGHRS and CDR2 is YFSETQ in the germline V gene. This CDR3 is CASSGGDPEAFF. Here the CDR3 DNA reads TGCGCCAGCAGCGGAGGGGATCCTGAAGCTTTCTTT.

This clone was observed a few times. This rearrangement joins TRBV30 to TRBJ1-3, with TRBD1 matching over 11 bases. With 4 bases clipped from V and 9 bases from J, the junction kept 8 bases outside the gene matches. The V gene's germline CDR1 is GTSNPN and CDR2 SVGIG (reference sequence). The CDR3 contains 14 residues. The CDR3 DNA reads as TGTGCCTGGACCTTAGCGGACAGGGGGCTCACCATATATTTT. This encodes CAWTLADRGLTIYF.

The gene calls are TRBV6-5 and TRBJ2-7; TRBD1 agrees at 8 bases. The length of the CDR3 is 13 residues. Looked up from germline, CDR1 is MNHEY and CDR2 is SVGAGI. V shed 6 bases and J 5 bases; nucleotides not matched to a gene: 6. This CDR3 is CASRRQGSHEQYV. The CDR3 DNA reads as TGTGCCAGCAGGAGACAGGGGAGCCACGAGCAGTACGTC.

The chain has TRBV12-5 and TRBJ1-5, with 7 nucleotides matching TRBD1. The length of the CDR3 is 14 residues. Germline V lookup: CDR1 LGHNT, CDR2 FRNRAP. V trimming: 6 bases; J trimming: 0 bases; junction bases outside the gene matches: 2. In DNA, the CDR3 is TGTGCTAGTGGAGGGGGCTTTAGCAATCAGCCCCAGCATTTT. Protein sequence: CASGGGFSNQPQHF.